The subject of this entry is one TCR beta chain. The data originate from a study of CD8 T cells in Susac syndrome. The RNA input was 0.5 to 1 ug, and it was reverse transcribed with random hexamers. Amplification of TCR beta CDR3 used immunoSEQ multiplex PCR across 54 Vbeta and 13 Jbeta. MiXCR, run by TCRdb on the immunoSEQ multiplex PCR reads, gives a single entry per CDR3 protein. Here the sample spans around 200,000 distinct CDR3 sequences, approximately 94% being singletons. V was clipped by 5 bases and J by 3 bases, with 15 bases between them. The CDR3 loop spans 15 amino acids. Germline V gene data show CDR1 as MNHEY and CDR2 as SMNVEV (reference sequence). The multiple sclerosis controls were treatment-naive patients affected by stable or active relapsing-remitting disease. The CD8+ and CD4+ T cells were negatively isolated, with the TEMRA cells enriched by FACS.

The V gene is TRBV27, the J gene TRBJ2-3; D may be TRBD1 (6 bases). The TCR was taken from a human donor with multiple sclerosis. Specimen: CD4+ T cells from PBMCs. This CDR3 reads CASSRWAGETDTQYF. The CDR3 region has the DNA TGTGCCAGCAGTCGGTGGGCAGGGGAAACAGATACGCAGTATTTT.